Shown below are 9 T cell receptor beta chains from a single sample sequenced in a study of shared clonotypes between healthy human individuals. The naive CD8 population came from CD45RO-negative cells selected for CCR7, without terminally differentiated effector memory CD45RA+ cells. Clones were read by immunoSEQ multiplex PCR, and TCRdb kept only the in-frame ones, dropping some. The table has approximately 740,000 clones, approximately 92% seen once. What was sequenced was naive CD8+ T cells sorted from blood. These receptors were collected from a man aged 25 to 40 in good health.

The chain carries TRBV27 and TRBJ2-7; TRBD2 is a possible D gene (5 bases). CDR1 is MNHEY and CDR2 is SMNVEV in the germline V gene (reference sequence). Deletions cut 5 bases from V and 6 bases from J, with 14 bases between. The length of the CDR3 is 13 residues. The DNA for the CDR3 is TGTGCCAGCAGTCTAGGACTCCACTCCGAGCAGTACTTC. Amino acids: CASSLGLHSEQYF.

Concerning this clone: Different DNA sequences within this sample yield the same CDR3. V usage is TRBV27 and J usage is TRBJ1-2; D unclear. Trimming stripped 2 bases from V and 0 bases from J, with 7 bases between. This CDR3 is built from 14 residues. Germline loops: CDR1 MNHEY, CDR2 SMNVEV (reference sequence). Here the CDR3 DNA reads TGTGCCAGCAGTTTAGGCGGTCCTAACTATGGCTACACCTTC. Protein: CASSLGGPNYGYTF.

The V and J genes are TRBV7-2 and TRBJ2-5, with TRBD1 as a possible D gene (5 bases). The CDR3 totals 13 residues. Germline-derived CDR1 and CDR2 are SGHTA and FQGNSA. V gave up 8 bases and J gave up 3 bases, with 13 bases separating them. The CDR3 region is CASRAQAKETQYF. The CDR3, as DNA: TGTGCCAGCCGTGCACAGGCTAAAGAGACCCAGTACTTC.

V usage is TRBV7-6 and J usage is TRBJ2-7; 9 bases line up with TRBD1. Germline-derived CDR1 and CDR2 are SGHVS and FNYEAQ. The CDR3 totals 13 residues. J gave up 2 bases and V 6 bases, and 2 bases lay outside the gene matches. CDR3 bases: TGTGCCAGCAGTCGGACAGGGGCCTACGAGCAGTACTTC. Its protein is CASSRTGAYEQYF.

The genes are TRBV7-8 and TRBJ1-2; TRBD1 is a possible D gene (5 bases). Deletions cut 4 bases from V and 8 bases from J, with 17 bases between. The CDR3 is 14 residues long. Germline CDR1 and CDR2: SGHVS and FQNEAQ. The CDR3 spells CASSSIWDLGGYTF. As DNA, the CDR3 is TGTGCCAGCAGCTCCATATGGGACCTTGGGGGCTACACCTTC.

The chain couples TRBV27 to TRBJ1-2; D is unresolved. CDR1 is MNHEY and CDR2 is SMNVEV in the germline V gene (reference sequence). V was trimmed by 8 bases and J by 0 bases, leaving 10 bases between them. This CDR3 is built from 13 residues. CDR3 protein: CASGHPANYGYTF. The CDR3 coding sequence is TGTGCCAGCGGCCATCCGGCTAACTATGGCTACACCTTC.

The chain recombines TRBV5-1 with TRBJ2-4; possibly TRBD2 for D (6 bases). Trimming took off 4 bases at V and 8 bases at J, with 19 bases between the two ends. CDR3 size: 15 residues. Germline lookup yields CDR1 SGHRS and CDR2 YFSETQ. CDR3 DNA: TGCGCCAGCAGCCAACCGGGACTGTTTCACCACATTCAGTACTTC. This encodes CASSQPGLFHHIQYF.

On this clone itself: The identical CDR3 is also encoded by other nucleotide sequences in the sample. The V gene is TRBV7-2, the J gene TRBJ2-1, with 8 bases that match TRBD2. J was trimmed by 5 bases and V by 1 base; bases with no gene match: 4. Germline CDR1 SGHTA, CDR2 FQGNSA. The CDR3 runs 15 residues. CDR3 residues: CASSLGTSGNNEQFF. The DNA of the CDR3 is TGTGCCAGCAGCTTAGGAACTAGCGGAAACAATGAGCAGTTCTTC. Combining the CDR3 with reference TRBV7-2 and TRBJ2-1 gives the whole variable domain GAGVSQSPSNKVTEKGKDVELRCDPISGHTALYWYRQSLGQGLEFLIYFQGNSAPDKSGLPSDRFSAERTGGSVSTLTIQRTQQEDSAVYLCASSLGTSGNNEQFFGPGTRLTVL.

The chain links TRBV14 to TRBJ1-4; 11 positions agree with TRBD1. The germline gives CDR1 SGHDN, CDR2 FVKESK. The ends lost 5 bases at V and 7 bases at J; junction bases unmatched: 3. This CDR3 spans 14 amino acids. The CDR3 nucleotides are TGTGCCAGCAGCTACGGGACAGGGGGTGAAAAACTGTTTTTT. As protein: CASSYGTGGEKLFF.